Listed here are 28 T cell receptor beta chains from one sample, sequenced in a study of T cell repertoires in cytomegalovirus infection. What these receptors recognize is not known. TCRdb itself ran the reads through MiXCR, one entry per CDR3 protein. The sample lists 110,000 or so distinct CDR3 sequences; about 30% were seen once. The sequenced sample was CD8+ T cells from cultured PBMCs, obtained from culture after CMV antigen stimulation. These receptor sequences come from a human donor in good health (CMV status not recorded). Some clones in this sample may be carry-over from other donors' samples.

The sample holds a few counts of this clonotype. As DNA, the CDR3 is TGCGCCAGCAGCTCTTACCGGGACAGGGGCCTAGCTCTACCTGGCTACACCTTC. It translates to CASSSYRDRGLALPGYTF. The V gene is TRBV5-1, the J gene TRBJ1-2, with 10 bases identical to TRBD1. V lost 3 bases, J lost 7 bases, and 18 bases stayed unmatched. Germline V gives CDR1 SGHRS, CDR2 YFSETQ. This CDR3 contains 18 residues.

In its sample, this clonotype was seen a few times. The gene calls are TRBV6-2 or TRBV6-3 and TRBJ2-7, with D possibly matching TRBD1 (6 bases). V lost 6 bases to trimming and J lost 4 bases, with 13 bases between them. The CDR3 is 13 amino acids. The V gene's germline CDR1 is MNHEY and CDR2 SVGEGT. The CDR3 DNA reads as TGTGCCAGCAGCCACCCGGACAGATACGAGCAGTACTTC. As protein: CASSHPDRYEQYF.

The CDR3 DNA is TGTGCCAGCAGTTTCAGGGGGTTGGGGAACACTGAAGCTTTCTTT. Amino acid sequence: CASSFRGLGNTEAFF. The chain uses TRBV27 and TRBJ1-1; 7 nucleotides match TRBD1. The CDR3 loop spans 15 amino acids. Germline V CDR1 and CDR2: MNHEY, SMNVEV (reference sequence). The V gene end was trimmed by 3 bases and the J gene end by 1 base; junction bases not matched to a gene: 5.

V gene TRBV9 combines with J gene TRBJ2-2; TRBD2 aligns across 7 bases. CDR3 size: 15 residues. Germline CDR1 SGDLS, CDR2 YYNGEE. V lost 0 bases to trimming and J lost 4 bases; unmatched junction nucleotides: 3. CDR3 loop: CASSVASGLTGELFF. The CDR3 DNA is TGTGCCAGCAGCGTAGCTAGCGGCCTCACCGGGGAGCTGTTTTTT.

This clonotype was seen many times. V gene TRBV28 combines with J gene TRBJ2-2, with D maybe TRBD1 (6 bases). The CDR3 consists of 13 residues. The V gene's germline CDR1 is MDHEN and CDR2 SYDVKM. The V gene lost 6 bases and the J gene lost 1 base, with 6 bases spanning the gap. CDR3 coding DNA: TGTGCCAGCAGGACAGGGAACACCGGGGAGCTGTTTTTT. This gives the protein CASRTGNTGELFF.

V usage is TRBV20-1 and J usage is TRBJ2-7; no clear D. This CDR3 spans 13 amino acids. The germline V gene encodes CDR1 DFQATT and CDR2 SNEGSKA (reference sequence). Trimming left V 3 bases short and J 2 bases short, with 11 bases between. The CDR3 loop reads CSASADTPYEQYF. The CDR3 nucleotides read TGCAGTGCTAGCGCTGATACCCCCTACGAGCAGTACTTC.

This sequence joins TRBV20-1 and TRBJ1-2; TRBD1 agrees at 9 bases. Losses at the gene ends were 0 bases for V and 4 bases for J; bases not matched to a gene: 3. The CDR3 has 14 residues. The germline V gene has CDR1 DFQATT and CDR2 SNEGSKA (reference sequence). The CDR3: CSARDLGQGYGYTF. CDR3 DNA sequence: TGCAGTGCTAGAGATCTGGGACAGGGCTATGGCTACACCTTC.

This chain uses TRBV2 with TRBJ2-7, with D perhaps TRBD1 or TRBD2 (6 bases each). Trimming removed 0 bases at V and 3 bases at J, with 12 bases between. The V gene's germline CDR1 is SNHLY and CDR2 FYNNEI. The CDR3 is 15 residues long. CDR3 DNA: TGTGCCAGCAGTGAAGCAAGGGGGGCAAGCTACGAGCAGTACTTC. Residues: CASSEARGASYEQYF. The whole variable domain, remainder taken from reference TRBV2 and TRBJ2-7, is EPEVTQTPSHQVTQMGQEVILRCVPISNHLYFYWYRQILGQKVEFLVSFYNNEISEKSEIFDDQFSVERPDGSNFTLKIRSTKLEDSAMYFCASSEARGASYEQYFGPGTRLTVT.

This sequence joins TRBV7-9 and TRBJ2-7; D is unresolved. CDR3 length: 14 residues. CDR1 is SEHNR and CDR2 is FQNEAQ in the germline V gene (reference sequence). V was trimmed by 1 base and J by 0 bases, leaving 7 bases between them. The CDR3 sequence is CASSLDWISYEQYF. The CDR3 nucleotides are TGTGCCAGCAGCTTAGATTGGATCTCCTACGAGCAGTACTTC.

The chain uses TRBV6-2 or TRBV6-3 and TRBJ2-1; 7 bases line up with TRBD2. Germline V CDR1 and CDR2: MNHEY, SVGEGT. The CDR3 is made up of 14 amino acids. J gave up 1 base and V 7 bases, and 4 bases lay outside the gene matches. For the CDR3, the DNA is TGTGCCAGCATCCAAGCGGGGTCCTACAATGAGCAGTTCTTC. This encodes CASIQAGSYNEQFF.

V gene TRBV11-3 combines with J gene TRBJ1-2; D uncertain. Germline V CDR1 and CDR2: SGHNT, YENEEA. Trimming removed 0 bases from V and 6 bases from J, with 8 bases in between. The CDR3 runs to 13 residues. The CDR3 coding sequence is TGTGCCAGCAGCTTAGATCCTGGAGATGGCTACACCTTC. The encoded protein is CASSLDPGDGYTF. Using reference TRBV11-3 and TRBJ1-2 for the parts outside the CDR3, the full variable domain is EAGVVQSPRYKIIEKKQPVAFWCNPISGHNTLYWYLQNLGQGPELLIRYENEEAVDDSQLPKDRFSAERLKGVDSTLKIQPAELGDSAVYLCASSLDPGDGYTFGSGTRLTVV.

The chain is built from TRBV28 and TRBJ2-2, with D possibly matching TRBD1 (5 bases). Trimming cost V 2 bases and J 6 bases, with 13 bases left between them. The CDR3 loop spans 15 amino acids. CDR1 MDHEN and CDR2 SYDVKM come from the germline V gene. CDR3 coding DNA: TGTGCCAGCAGTTTACCGCCAGGGATCCCCGGGGAGCTGTTTTTT. Protein sequence: CASSLPPGIPGELFF. Combining the CDR3 with reference TRBV28 and TRBJ2-2 gives the whole variable domain DVKVTQSSRYLVKRTGEKVFLECVQDMDHENMFWYRQDPGLGLRLIYFSYDVKMKEKGDIPEGYSVSREKKERFSLILESASTNQTSMYLCASSLPPGIPGELFFGEGSRLTVL.

In its sample, this clonotype was seen many times. The CDR3 DNA reads TGCGCCAGCAGCCTATCCGGGACTACAGGGACCTACGAGCAGTACTTC. It translates to CASSLSGTTGTYEQYF. The chain carries TRBV5-1 and TRBJ2-7; a weak D match, TRBD2 (7 bases). Germline CDR1 reads SGHRS; CDR2 reads YFSETQ. This CDR3 spans 16 amino acids. The V end was cut by 4 bases, the J end by 2 bases, with 19 bases between.

The V and J genes are TRBV7-3 and TRBJ2-2; D ambiguous. The CDR3 is 16 amino acids. Germline values: CDR1 SGHTA, CDR2 FQGTGA. The V end was cut by 2 bases, the J end by 2 bases, with 12 bases between. The chain's CDR3 is CASSLWVFGNTGELFF. In nucleotides, the CDR3 is TGTGCCAGCAGCTTATGGGTCTTTGGTAACACCGGGGAGCTGTTTTTT.

This clonotype was observed a handful of times. The V and J genes are TRBV5-4 and TRBJ2-3, with D possibly being TRBD2 (6 bases). The V end lost 3 bases, the J end lost 3 bases, and 11 bases lay between the germline ends. Germline values: CDR1 SGHNT, CDR2 YYREEE (reference sequence). The CDR3 runs to 14 residues. CDR3 nucleotides: TGTGCCAGCAGCTCGGGACTTGGGACAGATACGCAGTATTTT. Its translation is CASSSGLGTDTQYF.

This clonotype was seen only a few times. The chain joins TRBV24-1 to TRBJ2-2; 7 bases are a match to TRBD2. Looked up from germline, CDR1 is KGHDR and CDR2 is SFDVKD. Trimming cost V 0 bases and J 6 bases; bases outside gene matches: 0. The CDR3 is 14 residues long. The CDR3 region is CATSDLTSAGELFF. The CDR3, as DNA: TGTGCCACCAGTGATTTGACTAGCGCCGGGGAGCTGTTTTTT.

This clonotype occurred many times. The chain carries TRBV7-8 and TRBJ1-1; the D is unclear. The CDR3 runs to 13 residues. From germline, CDR1 is SGHVS and CDR2 FQNEAQ. V shed 2 bases and J shed 4 bases, with 8 bases lying between them. This CDR3 is CASSLIGGTEAFF. The CDR3 region has the DNA TGTGCCAGCAGCTTAATCGGCGGCACTGAAGCTTTCTTT.

There are many counts of this clonotype. The chain carries TRBV7-6 and TRBJ2-3, with D hard to call. The CDR3 is 14 amino acids. The V gene's germline CDR1 is SGHVS and CDR2 FNYEAQ. V was pared by 5 bases and J by 4 bases, with 13 bases between. CDR3: CASSIRPAPDTQYF. The CDR3, as DNA: TGTGCCAGCAGCATCCGACCCGCCCCAGATACGCAGTATTTT.

In this sample, this clonotype turned up many times. The V and J genes are TRBV19 and TRBJ2-2; D is ambiguous. With 0 bases removed from V and 3 bases from J, the gap between germline ends came to 8 bases. Germline V gene sequence: CDR1 LNHDA, CDR2 SQIVND (reference sequence). There are 15 residues in the CDR3. The CDR3 region has the DNA TGTGCCAGTAGTATAGAAGGGCCTTACACCGGGGAGCTGTTTTTT. Protein sequence: CASSIEGPYTGELFF.

About this clonotype: The junction and the germline gene differ at one end; a read error may be behind it. The chain links TRBV27 to TRBJ1-6, with TRBD1 matching 11 bases. This CDR3 contains 15 residues. Germline V gene lookup returns CDR1 MNHEY and CDR2 SMNVEV (reference sequence). The CDR3, as DNA: TGTGCCAGCAGTTCTACCGGGACAGGGGGATCACCCCTCCTCTTT. It specifies CASSSTGTGGSPLLF.

The V gene is TRBV29-1, the J gene TRBJ2-1, with 13 bases that match TRBD2. The V gene end was trimmed by 7 bases and the J gene end by 11 bases; junction bases not matched to a gene: 8. The CDR3 is made up of 13 amino acids. Germline V lookup: CDR1 SQVTM, CDR2 ANQGSEA. In nucleotides, the CDR3 is TGCAGCGGTGGGACTAGCGGGGATGGGAAGCAGTTCTTC. Its protein product is CSGGTSGDGKQFF.

This clonotype was found a few times. The chain uses TRBV20-1 and TRBJ1-2; D is uncertain. With 0 bases removed from V and 0 bases from J, the gap between germline ends came to 8 bases. Germline V lookup: CDR1 DFQATT, CDR2 SNEGSKA (reference sequence). This CDR3 has 14 amino acids. The CDR3 sequence is CSARDPLANYGYTF. DNA for the CDR3: TGCAGTGCTAGAGACCCACTAGCTAACTATGGCTACACCTTC.

This clonotype was counted only a few times. The J gene is TRBJ2-7, the V gene TRBV11-2; possibly TRBD1 for D (6 bases). The germline gives CDR1 SGHAT, CDR2 FQNNGV. The CDR3 runs 14 residues. V was trimmed by 3 bases and J by 0 bases, leaving 9 bases between them. The DNA of the CDR3 is TGTGCCAGCAGCTTCGGGACATTCTCCTACGAGCAGTACTTC. Amino acid sequence: CASSFGTFSYEQYF.

This clonotype was picked up a small number of times. This sequence joins TRBV7-6 and TRBJ2-7; 16 nucleotides align to TRBD2. J gave up 3 bases and V 2 bases, and 10 bases lay outside the gene matches. The CDR3 extends over 19 amino acids. The germline CDR1 and CDR2 sequences are SGHVS and FNYEAQ. The chain's CDR3 is CASSLSGSGTSGGVYEQYF. The CDR3 nucleotides are TGTGCCAGCAGCTTATCAGGCTCGGGGACTAGCGGGGGGGTCTACGAGCAGTACTTC.

The sample holds a few counts of this clonotype. The V and J genes are TRBV19 and TRBJ2-3; D might be TRBD2 (6 bases). The germline V gene encodes CDR1 LNHDA and CDR2 SQIVND (reference sequence). This CDR3 is built from 15 residues. Trimming removed 2 bases from V and 4 bases from J, with 13 bases in between. CDR3 region: CASSISGLIADTQYF. In nucleotides, the CDR3 is TGTGCCAGTAGTATATCAGGACTAATTGCAGATACGCAGTATTTT.

In this sample, this clonotype turned up once. The V and J genes are TRBV20-1 and TRBJ2-1; 7 bases agree with TRBD1. Trimming at V came to 6 bases and at J to 4 bases, leaving 9 bases not matched to a gene. Per the germline V gene, CDR1 is DFQATT and CDR2 is SNEGSKA (reference sequence). The CDR3 loop spans 14 amino acids. The CDR3 nucleotides are TGCAGTGCAAGGGACAGCCGGTTATACAATGAGCAGTTCTTC. It encodes CSARDSRLYNEQFF.

This clonotype was counted ten times or more. This chain links TRBV7-6 with TRBJ2-2, with 9 bases identical to TRBD1. V lost 6 bases, J lost 6 bases, and 14 bases stayed unmatched. The germline gives CDR1 SGHVS, CDR2 FNYEAQ. This CDR3 has 17 residues. The chain's CDR3 is CASSYGLTGGAPGELFF. The CDR3 DNA follows: TGTGCCAGCAGTTACGGCCTAACAGGGGGCGCCCCCGGGGAGCTGTTTTTT.

This clonotype was counted at least ten times. In nucleotides, the CDR3 is TGTGCCAGCAGTTTAGGGGGCATGGAGCAAGAGACCCAGTACTTC. It encodes CASSLGGMEQETQYF. The rearrangement links TRBV12-3 or TRBV12-4 to TRBJ2-5; weak D call: TRBD1 (5 bases). This CDR3 has 15 amino acids. Trimming shortened V by 1 base and J by 2 bases, and 11 bases separated the two germline ends.